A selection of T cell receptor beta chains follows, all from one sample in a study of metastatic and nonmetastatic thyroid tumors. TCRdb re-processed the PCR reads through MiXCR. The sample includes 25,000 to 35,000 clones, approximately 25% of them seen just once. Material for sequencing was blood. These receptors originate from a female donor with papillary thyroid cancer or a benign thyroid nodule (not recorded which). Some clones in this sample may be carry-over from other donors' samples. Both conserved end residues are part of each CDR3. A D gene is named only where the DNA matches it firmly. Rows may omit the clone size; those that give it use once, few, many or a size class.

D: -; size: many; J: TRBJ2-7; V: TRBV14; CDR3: CASSQMGGSPYEQYF; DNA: TGTGCCAGCAGCCAGATGGGAGGATCGCCCTACGAGCAGTACTTC
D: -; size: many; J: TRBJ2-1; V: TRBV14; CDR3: CASSLLESSYNEQFF; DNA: TGTGCCAGCAGCCTTCTTGAGAGCTCCTACAATGAGCAGTTCTTC
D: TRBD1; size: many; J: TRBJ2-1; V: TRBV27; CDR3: CASSPTGAEQFF; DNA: TGTGCCAGCAGTCCGACAGGGGCTGAGCAGTTCTTC
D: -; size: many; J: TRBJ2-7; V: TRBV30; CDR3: CAWSGSYEQYF; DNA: TGTGCCTGGAGTGGCAGCTACGAGCAGTACTTC
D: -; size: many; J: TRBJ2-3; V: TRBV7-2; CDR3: CASSLVYGADTQYF; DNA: TGTGCCAGCAGCTTAGTTTACGGAGCAGATACGCAGTATTTT
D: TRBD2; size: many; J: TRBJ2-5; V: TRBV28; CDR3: CASSGQRGQETQYF; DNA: TGTGCCAGCAGTGGGCAGCGGGGTCAAGAGACCCAGTACTTC
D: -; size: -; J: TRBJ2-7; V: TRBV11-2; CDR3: CASSPSFTSSYEQYF; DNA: TGTGCCAGCAGCCCCAGTTTCACTAGCTCCTACGAGCAGTACTTC
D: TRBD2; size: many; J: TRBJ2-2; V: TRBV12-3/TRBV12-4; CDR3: CASWTAGEHGELFF; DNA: TGTGCCAGTTGGACAGCGGGAGAGCACGGGGAGCTGTTTTTT
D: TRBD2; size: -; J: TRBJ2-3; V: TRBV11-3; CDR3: CASSYGSGSTDTQYF; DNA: TGTGCCAGCAGCTACGGTAGCGGGAGCACAGATACGCAGTATTTT
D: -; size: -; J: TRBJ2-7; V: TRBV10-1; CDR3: CAMIGRPTYEQYF; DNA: TGCGCCATGATAGGACGACCAACCTACGAGCAGTACTTC
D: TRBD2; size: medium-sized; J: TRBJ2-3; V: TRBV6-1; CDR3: CASSGGSGRDTQYF; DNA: TGTGCCAGCAGTGGGGGTAGCGGGAGAGATACGCAGTATTTT
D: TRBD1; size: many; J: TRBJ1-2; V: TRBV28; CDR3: CATKGTVDGYTF; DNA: TGTGCCACCAAAGGGACAGTCGATGGCTACACCTTC
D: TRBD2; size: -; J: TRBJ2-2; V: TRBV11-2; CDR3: CASSLGTSGKKGELFF; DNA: TGTGCCAGCAGCTTAGGGACTAGCGGGAAGAAAGGGGAGCTGTTTTTT
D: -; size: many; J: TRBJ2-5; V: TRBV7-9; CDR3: CASVTKNQETQYF; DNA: TGTGCCAGCGTCACCAAGAACCAAGAGACCCAGTACTTC
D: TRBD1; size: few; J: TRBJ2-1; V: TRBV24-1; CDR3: CATSDSRQGLTNEQFF; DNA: TGTGCCACCAGTGATTCTCGACAGGGATTGACCAATGAGCAGTTCTTC
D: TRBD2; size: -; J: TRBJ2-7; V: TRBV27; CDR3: CASSQGLGSEQYF; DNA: TGTGCCAGCAGTCAAGGACTAGGTTCGGAGCAGTACTTC
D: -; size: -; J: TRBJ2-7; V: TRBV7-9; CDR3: CASRTGGTSYEQYF; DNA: TGTGCCAGTCGAACAGGGGGGACTAGCTACGAGCAGTACTTC
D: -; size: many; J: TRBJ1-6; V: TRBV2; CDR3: CASSAGTALVPLHF; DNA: TGTGCCAGCAGTGCCGGGACCGCCTTGGTACCCCTCCACTTT
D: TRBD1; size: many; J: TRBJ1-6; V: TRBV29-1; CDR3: CSVGTGADSPLHF; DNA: TGCAGCGTCGGGACAGGGGCTGATTCACCCCTCCACTTT
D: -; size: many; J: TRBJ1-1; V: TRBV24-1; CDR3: CATSDSARDEAFF; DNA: TGTGCCACCAGTGATTCGGCCAGAGATGAAGCTTTCTTT
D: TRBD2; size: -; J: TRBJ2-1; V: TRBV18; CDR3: CASSRTSGRNEQFF; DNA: TGTGCCAGCTCACGGACTAGCGGGAGAAATGAGCAGTTCTTC
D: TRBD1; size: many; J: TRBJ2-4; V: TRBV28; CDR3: CASSFIGTGQKNIQYF; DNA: TGTGCCAGCAGTTTTATCGGGACAGGGCAAAAAAACATTCAGTACTTC
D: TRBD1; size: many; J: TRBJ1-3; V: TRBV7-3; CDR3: CASSLGTGTGNTIYF; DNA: TGTGCCAGCAGCTTAGGGACAGGGACTGGAAACACCATATATTTT
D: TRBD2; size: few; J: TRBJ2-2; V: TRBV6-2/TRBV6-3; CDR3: CASTLAGVLTGELFF; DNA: TGTGCCAGCACCTTAGCGGGGGTATTGACCGGGGAGCTGTTTTTT
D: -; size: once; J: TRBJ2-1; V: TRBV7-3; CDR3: CASSLTLGEGRNEQFF; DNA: TGTGCCAGCAGCTTAACCCTGGGTGAGGGCCGGAATGAGCAGTTCTTC
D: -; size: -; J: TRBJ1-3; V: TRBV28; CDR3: CPSSLAFFSGNTIYF; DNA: TGTCCCAGCAGTTTAGCGTTCTTCTCTGGAAACACCATATATTTT
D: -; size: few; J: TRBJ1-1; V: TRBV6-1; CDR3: CASSPDRSRAFF; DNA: TGTGCCAGCAGTCCTGACAGGTCCCGAGCTTTCTTT
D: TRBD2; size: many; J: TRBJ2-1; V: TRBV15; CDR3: CATSRDLAGGGSYNEQFF; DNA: TGTGCCACCAGCAGAGATCTAGCGGGAGGGGGCTCCTACAATGAGCAGTTCTTC